The TCR beta chain under discussion was sequenced for a study of T cells in Graves' hyperthyroidism and ophthalmopathy. TCR beta CDR3 region amplification was performed from RNA transcripts. A set of HTBI primers served as the primers for a first-round RT-PCR of the TCR CDR3. TCRdb re-derived calls from the multiplex PCR reads in MiXCR, one entry per CDR3 protein. The sample has about 600,000 distinct CDR3 sequences, approximately 15% seen once; the top ten hold roughly 7%. Findings of the study overall: Researchers report that a 13 V-J model separated ophthalmopathy from stable hyperthyroidism.

Germline V gene data show CDR1 as SGHTA and CDR2 as FQGTGA. This CDR3 has 15 amino acids. Trimming took off 4 bases at V and 5 bases at J, with 17 bases between the two ends. There are many counts of this clonotype. Its antigen is unknown. Exclusion of a patient resulted from uncontrolled infection, other autoimmune disease, pregnancy or lactation. PBMCs were collected from a 10 ml volume of fresh peripheral blood. The TCR was taken from a woman aged 18-29 years with Graves' ophthalmopathy. The chain combines TRBV7-3 with TRBJ1-2; a possible D gene is TRBD1 (6 bases). The sequencing sample was made of blood. CDR3 sequence: CASSSSGVGFYGYTF. The CDR3 DNA reads as TGTGCCAGCAGCTCCTCAGGGGTGGGGTTTTATGGCTACACCTTC.